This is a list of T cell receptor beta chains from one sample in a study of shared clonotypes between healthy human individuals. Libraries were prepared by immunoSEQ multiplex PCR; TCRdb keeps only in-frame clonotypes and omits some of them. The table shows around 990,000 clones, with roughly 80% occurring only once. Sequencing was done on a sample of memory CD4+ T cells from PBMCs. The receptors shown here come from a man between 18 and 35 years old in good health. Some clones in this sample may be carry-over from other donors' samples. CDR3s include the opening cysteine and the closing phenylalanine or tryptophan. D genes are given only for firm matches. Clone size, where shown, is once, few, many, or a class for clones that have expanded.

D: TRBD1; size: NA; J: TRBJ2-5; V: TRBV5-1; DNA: TGCGCCAGCAGCTCCGGACAGGGCCAGAGGGAGCAGTACTTC; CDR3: CASSSGQGQREQYF
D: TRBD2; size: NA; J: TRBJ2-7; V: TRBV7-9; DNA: TGTGCCAGCAGCAGCGGGAGAGGGTACGAGCAGTACTTC; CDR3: CASSSGRGYEQYF
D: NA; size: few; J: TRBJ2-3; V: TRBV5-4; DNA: TGTGCCAGCAGCTTGTTGGCAGGGAGTCCAGATACGCAGTATTTT; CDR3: CASSLLAGSPDTQYF
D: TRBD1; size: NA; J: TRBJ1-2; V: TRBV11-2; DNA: TGTGCCAGCAGCTTGACAGGGGGCGTCTATGGCTACACCTTC; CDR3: CASSLTGGVYGYTF
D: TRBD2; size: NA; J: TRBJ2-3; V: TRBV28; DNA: TGTGCCAGCACTAGCGGGAGGAACACAGATACGCAGTATTTT; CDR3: CASTSGRNTDTQYF
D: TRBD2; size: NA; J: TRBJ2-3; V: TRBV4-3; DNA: TGCGCCAGCAGCCAAAGGGCGGGAGCCGAACCTAGCACAGATACGCAGTATTTT; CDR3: CASSQRAGAEPSTDTQYF
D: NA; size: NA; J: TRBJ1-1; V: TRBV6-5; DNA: TGTGCCAGCAGTCGTGGCATGAACACTGAAGCTTTCTTT; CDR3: CASSRGMNTEAFF
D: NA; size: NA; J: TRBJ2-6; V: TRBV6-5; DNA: TGTGCCAGCAGTTCCATATCTGGGGCCAACGTCCTGACTTTC; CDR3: CASSSISGANVLTF
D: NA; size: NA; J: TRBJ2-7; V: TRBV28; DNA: TGTGCCAGCAGTTTATCCACGAACGAGCAGTACTTC; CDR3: CASSLSTNEQYF
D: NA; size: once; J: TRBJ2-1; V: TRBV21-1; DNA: TGTGCCAGCAGCAAATACCCGGGCGAAGCGGCCGATGAGCAGTTCTTC; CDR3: CASSKYPGEAADEQFF
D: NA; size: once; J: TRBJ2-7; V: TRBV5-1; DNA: TGCGCCAGCAGCCCGGACCGGCCCTACGAGCAGTACTTC; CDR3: CASSPDRPYEQYF
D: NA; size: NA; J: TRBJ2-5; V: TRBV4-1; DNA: TGCGCCAGCAGCCAAGAACTCAGACAAGAGACCCAGTACTTC; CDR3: CASSQELRQETQYF
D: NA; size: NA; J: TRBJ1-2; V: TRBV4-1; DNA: TGCGCCAGCAGCCAAGATCGAGGCTCCCGGGCCTATGGCTACACCTTC; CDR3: CASSQDRGSRAYGYTF
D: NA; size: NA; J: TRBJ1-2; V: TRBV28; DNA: TGTGCCAGCAGTCCCGCACCGGTCTGGCAAGGCTACACCTTC; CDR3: CASSPAPVWQGYTF
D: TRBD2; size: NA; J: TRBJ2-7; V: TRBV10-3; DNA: TGTGCCATCAGGGCCTCGAACGGAAAGGGGAGGAGCGGGAGGCCTTCCTACGAGCAGTACTTC; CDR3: CAIRASNGKGRSGRPSYEQYF
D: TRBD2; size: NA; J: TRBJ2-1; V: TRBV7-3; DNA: TGTGCCAGCAGCTTAGGACTAGCATCCTACAATGAGCAGTTCTTC; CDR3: CASSLGLASYNEQFF